Each of the 27 T cell receptor beta chains below was sequenced from the same sample in a study of T-cell memory formation after mild COVID-19. One entry per CDR3 protein, called by TCRdb with MiXCR from the 5' RACE reads. The top ten hold 22% of the sample, which has around 260,000 distinct CDR3 sequences, about 17% seen once. The material sequenced was PBMCs or a T cell subset sorted from them (not recorded which). The receptor set was obtained from a man between 18 and 35 years old who had mild COVID-19 (a few samples of this study predate the infection). Cell type and time point are not known.

V gene TRBV7-3 combines with J gene TRBJ2-7; no definite D call. Germline assignment: CDR1 SGHTA and CDR2 FQGTGA. The CDR3 runs to 15 residues. V lost 4 bases, J lost 1 base, and 14 bases lay in between. This CDR3 is CASSWSCTESYEQYV. CDR3 coding DNA: TGTGCCAGCAGCTGGTCCTGCACGGAGTCCTACGAGCAGTACGTC.

This clonotype was seen a few times. The gene calls are TRBV6-6 and TRBJ1-1, with 8 bases identical to TRBD1. Germline CDR1 MNHNY, CDR2 SVGAGI (reference sequence). The trim removed 6 bases at V and 2 bases at J, leaving 8 bases unmatched. CDR3 length: 15 amino acids. CDR3 residues: CASSRGQGFNTEAFF. The CDR3, as DNA: TGTGCCAGCAGCCGTGGACAGGGATTTAACACTGAAGCTTTCTTT.

This clonotype showed up just a few times. V usage is TRBV5-5 and J usage is TRBJ1-1, with D unclear. Trimming left V 0 bases short and J 1 base short, with 10 bases between. Germline V gene data show CDR1 as SGHKS and CDR2 as YYEKEE (reference sequence). This CDR3 is built from 15 residues. CDR3 nucleotides: TGTGCCAGCAGCTTGGGGCTGGGCTGGAACACTGAAGCTTTCTTT. Protein product: CASSLGLGWNTEAFF.

This clonotype showed up many times. The genes are TRBV6-5 and TRBJ2-2; D gene unclear. The CDR3 is 16 amino acids. CDR1 is MNHEY, CDR2 SVGAGI, per germline. Trimming removed 2 bases at V and 5 bases at J, with 15 bases between. The CDR3 reads CASSYQAPLRTGELFF. The CDR3 DNA reads as TGTGCCAGCAGTTACCAGGCGCCGCTACGGACCGGGGAGCTGTTTTTT.

This clonotype was seen only a few times. V is TRBV20-1 and J is TRBJ1-2; D is possibly TRBD1 (5 bases). The CDR3 loop spans 14 amino acids. V lost 8 bases and J lost 5, with 21 bases in between. Germline values: CDR1 DFQATT, CDR2 SNEGSKA (reference sequence). Here the CDR3 reads CSIPIPREGYGYTF. In DNA, the CDR3 is TGCAGTATCCCCATACCCAGGGAGGGGTATGGCTACACCTTC.

This clonotype turned up a few times. This chain uses TRBV6-5 with TRBJ1-2; TRBD1 might be the D (6 bases). CDR3 size: 14 residues. Per the germline V gene, CDR1 is MNHEY and CDR2 is SVGAGI. Trimming left V 5 bases short and J 4 bases short, with 14 bases between. Here the CDR3 DNA reads TGTGCCAGCAGTGATCTAGGGGGGCCCTATGGCTACACCTTC. It yields the protein CASSDLGGPYGYTF.

In its sample, this clonotype was seen a few times. The V call is TRBV15, the J call TRBJ1-1; D unresolved. Per germline, CDR1 LNHNV and CDR2 YYDKDF (reference sequence). The CDR3 contains 15 residues. Trimming shortened V by 0 bases and J by 4 bases, and 12 bases separated the two germline ends. CDR3 sequence (DNA): TGTGCCACCAGCAGAGATACACCCCGGAGCACTGAAGCTTTCTTT. Its protein product is CATSRDTPRSTEAFF.

The V gene is TRBV7-2, the J gene TRBJ2-2; tentative D call: TRBD1 (6 bases). The CDR3 covers 13 residues. V was pared by 5 bases and J by 8 bases, with 12 bases between. CDR1 and CDR2 from the germline V gene are SGHTA and FQGNSA. The CDR3 DNA reads as TGTGCCAGCAGCGGACAGATACCGGGGGAGCTGTTTTTT. Its translation: CASSGQIPGELFF.

The table lists this clonotype with a few counts. CDR3 amino acids: CASSSRGAWHEQFF. The CDR3 region has the DNA TGTGCCAGCAGCTCCCGGGGGGCATGGCATGAGCAGTTCTTC. J is TRBJ2-1 and V is TRBV7-2, with TRBD2 as a possible D gene (7 bases). The CDR3 sequence is 14 residues long. Trimming took 4 bases from V and 8 from J, leaving 15 bases between them. CDR1 SGHTA and CDR2 FQGNSA come from the germline V gene.

The chain has TRBV6-5 and TRBJ2-5; 7 bases align to TRBD2. Germline loops: CDR1 MNHEY, CDR2 SVGAGI. This CDR3 region has 14 residues. Losses at the gene ends were 6 bases for V and 7 bases for J; bases not matched to a gene: 11. CDR3 in amino acids: CASSLGGREWTQYF. The CDR3 DNA is TGTGCCAGCAGCCTGGGGGGGAGGGAATGGACCCAGTACTTC.

This clonotype was counted ten times or more. The chain combines TRBV12-3 or TRBV12-4 with TRBJ2-2; 8 bases fit TRBD2. Trimming removed 3 bases from V and 6 bases from J; junction bases left unmatched: 9. This CDR3 contains 16 residues. The CDR3 is CASSFSGTSGAGELFF. DNA of the CDR3: TGTGCCAGCAGTTTCTCCGGGACTAGTGGTGCCGGGGAGCTGTTTTTT.

The chain is built from TRBV2 and TRBJ1-1; the D gene is possibly TRBD1 (6 bases). The CDR3 runs to 16 residues. CDR1 SNHLY and CDR2 FYNNEI come from the germline V gene. V lost 0 bases and J 6 bases, leaving 17 bases between the germline ends. This CDR3 reads CASSEARQIGGSEAFF. The CDR3 DNA sequence: TGTGCCAGCAGTGAAGCTCGACAGATAGGGGGTTCTGAAGCTTTCTTT.

The CDR3 nucleotides are TGTGCCAGCAGCCCGCTGGACAGGGGGCGATCAGATACGCAGTATTTT. Translated, it gives CASSPLDRGRSDTQYF. The gene calls are TRBV7-2 and TRBJ2-3; 11 bases fit TRBD1. The CDR3 is made up of 16 amino acids. Per the germline V gene, CDR1 is SGHTA and CDR2 is FQGNSA. The trim removed 5 bases at V and 4 bases at J, leaving 8 bases unmatched.

The chain has TRBV9 and TRBJ2-3, with unresolved D. The CDR3 length is 17 residues. In germline, CDR1 is SGDLS, CDR2 YYNGEE. The ends were cut back, 0 bases at V and 1 base at J, with 15 bases in the middle. The chain's CDR3 is CASSVGRMARGTDTQYF. For the CDR3, the DNA is TGTGCCAGCAGCGTAGGCAGGATGGCACGGGGCACAGATACGCAGTATTTT.

This clonotype has a handful of counts. The rearrangement uses TRBV5-1 and TRBJ1-2; D remains unclear. V was cut by 0 bases and J by 5 bases, with 17 bases left in between. The CDR3 extends over 16 amino acids. The germline V gene has CDR1 SGHRS and CDR2 YFSETQ. The CDR3 region has the DNA TGCGCCAGCAGCTTGGACGGGAGATTCGGGCCTTATGGCTACACCTTC. This translates into CASSLDGRFGPYGYTF.

This chain connects TRBV13 to TRBJ2-1, with 9 bases matching TRBD2. V was pared by 6 bases and J by 7 bases, with 16 bases of the junction left unmatched. The germline V gene encodes CDR1 PRHDT and CDR2 FYEKMQ (reference sequence). The CDR3 is 17 residues long. The CDR3 protein is CASRHTSAGGLMNEQFF. CDR3 DNA: TGTGCCAGCAGACATACCTCTGCGGGGGGGCTAATGAATGAGCAGTTCTTC.

The chain carries TRBV6-2 or TRBV6-3 and TRBJ1-5; no clear D gene. Trimming removed 9 bases from V and 0 bases from J, with 6 bases in between. The germline V gene encodes CDR1 MNHEY and CDR2 SVGEGT. This CDR3 comprises 12 residues. CDR3 in amino acids: CASATSNQPQHF. Written as DNA, the CDR3 is TGTGCCAGTGCGACTAGCAATCAGCCCCAGCATTTT.

This clonotype was seen ten or more times. This sequence joins TRBV5-1 and TRBJ2-7; 8 nucleotides match TRBD1. The CDR3 spans 14 residues. Trimming removed 5 bases from V and 3 bases from J; junction bases left unmatched: 7. Per the germline V gene, CDR1 is SGHRS and CDR2 is YFSETQ. The CDR3 sequence: CASSSGTGDYEQYF. CDR3 in DNA: TGCGCCAGCAGTTCCGGGACAGGCGACTACGAGCAGTACTTC.

The genes are TRBV4-3 and TRBJ2-5; 10 bases fit TRBD1. The CDR3 is made up of 17 amino acids. After removal of 3 bases from V and 2 bases from J, the junction contained 9 bases not matched to a gene. Germline CDR1 LGHNA, CDR2 YSLEER. The CDR3 is CASSHGTGDPRQETQYF. The CDR3 nucleotides read TGCGCCAGCAGCCACGGGACAGGGGACCCCCGGCAAGAGACCCAGTACTTC.

This clonotype was observed a handful of times. The J gene is TRBJ1-4, the V gene TRBV7-8; 8 bases agree with TRBD1. Germline CDR1 is SGHVS and CDR2 is FQNEAQ. The V gene end was trimmed by 5 bases and the J gene end by 8 bases; junction bases not matched to a gene: 4. The CDR3 sequence is 13 residues long. The CDR3 DNA reads as TGTGCCAGCAGCCGGACAGGGTACGAAAAACTGTTTTTT. It encodes CASSRTGYEKLFF.

The rearrangement links TRBV4-2 to TRBJ2-1; perhaps TRBD1 as D (5 bases). The CDR3 has 15 amino acids. V dropped 2 bases and J dropped 5 bases, with 13 bases sitting between them. Germline assignment: CDR1 LGHNA and CDR2 YNFKEQ. This CDR3 reads CASSQLGDSHNEQFF. Written as DNA, the CDR3 is TGTGCCAGCAGCCAACTCGGTGACAGCCACAATGAGCAGTTCTTC.

This clonotype has at least ten counts. The chain employs TRBV7-9 and TRBJ2-5; 8 positions agree with TRBD2. With V trimmed by 6 bases and J by 5 bases, 5 bases remained unmatched. The germline V gene has CDR1 SEHNR and CDR2 FQNEAQ (reference sequence). This CDR3 has 13 amino acids. The CDR3 nucleotides read TGTGCCAGCAGGATCGGGGGGGCGGAGACCCAGTACTTC. Translation: CASRIGGAETQYF.

In its sample, this clonotype was seen a few times. The chain has TRBV7-2 and TRBJ2-3; no reliable D call. Germline lookup yields CDR1 SGHTA and CDR2 FQGNSA. Trimming removed 4 bases from V and 6 bases from J, with 11 bases in between. The CDR3 extends over 13 amino acids. The CDR3 region has the DNA TGTGCCAGCAGCTCAACCAACTACGATACGCAGTATTTT. It specifies CASSSTNYDTQYF.

This clonotype has more than one count but fewer than ten. The gene calls are TRBV6-1 and TRBJ2-7; the D gene is possibly TRBD1 (6 bases). Trimming stripped 6 bases from V and 2 bases from J, with 11 bases between. Germline V gives CDR1 MNHNS, CDR2 SASEGT. The length of the CDR3 is 13 residues. In nucleotides, the CDR3 is TGTGCCAGCAGGTGGACAGCTACCTACGAGCAGTACTTC. Translating it yields CASRWTATYEQYF.

This sequence joins TRBV7-2 and TRBJ2-3, with TRBD2 matching over 9 bases. V shed 5 bases, J shed 5 bases, and the junction held 8 bases outside the gene matches. This CDR3 comprises 15 residues. CDR1 and CDR2 (germline): SGHTA, FQGNSA. The DNA of the CDR3 is TGTGCCAGCAGCCCAAGCGGGGGGAGGGGAGATACGCAGTATTTT. The encoded protein is CASSPSGGRGDTQYF. The full variable domain, its missing parts supplied by reference TRBV7-2 and TRBJ2-3, is GAGVSQSPSNKVTEKGKDVELRCDPISGHTALYWYRQSLGQGLEFLIYFQGNSAPDKSGLPSDRFSAERTGGSVSTLTIQRTQQEDSAVYLCASSPSGGRGDTQYFGPGTRLTVL.

This clonotype was seen a few times. This chain joins TRBV5-1 and TRBJ2-3, with a possible D match to TRBD2 (6 bases). The V end was cut by 5 bases, the J end by 0 bases, with 13 bases between. This CDR3 region has 15 residues. CDR1 and CDR2 from the germline V gene are SGHRS and YFSETQ. The CDR3 sequence is CASREGPSSTDTQYF. In DNA, the CDR3 is TGCGCCAGCAGGGAGGGACCATCAAGCACAGATACGCAGTATTTT.

In its sample, this clonotype was seen a few times. The genes are TRBV7-9 and TRBJ1-2, with D possibly matching TRBD1 (6 bases). The V end was cut by 5 bases, the J end by 8 bases, with 18 bases between. CDR1 is SEHNR, CDR2 FQNEAQ, per germline (reference sequence). CDR3 length: 14 amino acids. The DNA of the CDR3 is TGTGCCAGCAGCCGAATTCAGGGGATCGAGGGCTACACCTTC. Protein product: CASSRIQGIEGYTF. Full variable domain (outside the CDR3, taken from reference TRBV7-9 and TRBJ1-2): DTGVSQNPRHKITKRGQNVTFRCDPISEHNRLYWYRQTLGQGPEFLTYFQNEAQLEKSRLLSDRFSAERPKGSFSTLEIQRTEQGDSAMYLCASSRIQGIEGYTFGSGTRLTVV.